This T cell receptor (beta chain) was obtained from a study of cytomegalovirus exposure and HLA in healthy donors. Study-wide results and caveats: Further analysis was carried out later, and it showed several of the most significant clusters appearing linked to common viral pathogens.

The CDR3 runs to 13 residues. V shed 3 bases and J shed 6 bases, with 12 bases lying between them. CDR1 is SGHVS, CDR2 FQNEAQ, per germline. As to this clone: Its antigen is unknown.

It was with 60 Vbeta and 13 Jbeta primers that the PCR ran. Libraries were prepared by immunoSEQ multiplex PCR; TCRdb keeps only in-frame clonotypes and omits some of them. Among some 180,000 clones listed, 9.5% to 15% were seen once. The sequenced material came from PBMCs. The clonotype comes from a man between 50 and 59 years old in good health and CMV-seropositive. This chain joins TRBV7-8 and TRBJ2-7, with D perhaps TRBD1 (6 bases). This CDR3 is CASSFDRTSEQYF. The CDR3 bases are TGTGCCAGCAGCTTCGACAGGACTTCCGAGCAGTACTTC.